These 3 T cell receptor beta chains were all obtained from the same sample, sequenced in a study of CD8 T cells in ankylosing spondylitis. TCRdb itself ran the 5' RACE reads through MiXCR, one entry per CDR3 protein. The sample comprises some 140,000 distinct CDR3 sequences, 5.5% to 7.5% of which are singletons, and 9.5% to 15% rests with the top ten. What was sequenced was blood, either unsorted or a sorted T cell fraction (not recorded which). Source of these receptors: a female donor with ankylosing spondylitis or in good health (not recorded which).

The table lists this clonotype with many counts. CDR3 loop: CASRTGAGGYTF. CDR3 coding DNA: TGTGCCAGCAGGACAGGGGCGGGTGGCTACACCTTC. The J gene is TRBJ1-2, the V gene TRBV28; 8 bases map to TRBD1. There are 12 residues in the CDR3. Germline CDR1 MDHEN, CDR2 SYDVKM. With V trimmed by 6 bases and J by 7 bases, 4 bases remained unmatched.

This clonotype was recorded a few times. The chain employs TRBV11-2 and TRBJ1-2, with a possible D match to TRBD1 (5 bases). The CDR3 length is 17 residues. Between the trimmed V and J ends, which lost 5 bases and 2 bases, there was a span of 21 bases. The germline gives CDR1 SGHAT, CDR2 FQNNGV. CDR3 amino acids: CASSRPYRDGKNYGYTF. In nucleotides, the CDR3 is TGTGCCAGCAGCCGCCCCTACCGGGACGGAAAGAACTATGGCTACACCTTC.

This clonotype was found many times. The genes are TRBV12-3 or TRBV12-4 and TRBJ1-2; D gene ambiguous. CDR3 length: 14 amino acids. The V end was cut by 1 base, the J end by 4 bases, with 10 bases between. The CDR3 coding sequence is TGTGCCAGCAGTTTAGATTCCGTGACCTATGGCTACACCTTC. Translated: CASSLDSVTYGYTF.